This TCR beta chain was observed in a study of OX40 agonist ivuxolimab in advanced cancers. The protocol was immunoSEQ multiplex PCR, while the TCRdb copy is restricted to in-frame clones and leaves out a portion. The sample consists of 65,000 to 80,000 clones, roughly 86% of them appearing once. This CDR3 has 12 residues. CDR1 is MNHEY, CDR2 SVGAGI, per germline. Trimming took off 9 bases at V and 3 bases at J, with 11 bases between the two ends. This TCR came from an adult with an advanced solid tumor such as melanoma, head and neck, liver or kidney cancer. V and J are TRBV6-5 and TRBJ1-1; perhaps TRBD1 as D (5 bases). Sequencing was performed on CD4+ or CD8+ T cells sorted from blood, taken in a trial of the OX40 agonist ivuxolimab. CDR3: CASMDMDTEAFF. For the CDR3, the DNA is TGTGCCAGTATGGACATGGACACTGAAGCTTTCTTT.